This T cell receptor beta chain is from a study of control samples from healthy donors and cancer patients. Libraries were prepared by immunoSEQ multiplex PCR; TCRdb keeps only in-frame clonotypes and omits some of them. The data contain about 100,000 clones, about 90% of them singletons. Germline CDR1 SGHVS, CDR2 FQNEAQ. The CDR3 is made up of 15 amino acids. Trimming removed 5 bases from V and 2 bases from J, with 12 bases in between. The sequenced sample consisted of blood. The chain links TRBV7-8 to TRBJ2-2, with D possibly TRBD2 on 5 matching bases. The sequence was obtained from a woman aged 45-59 years in good health. The CDR3 region is CASSPLSVNTGELFF. The CDR3 DNA reads TGTGCCAGCAGCCCCCTTAGCGTTAACACCGGGGAGCTGTTTTTT.